This is a list of T cell receptor beta chains from one sample in a study of T-cell memory formation after mild COVID-19. TCRdb re-called the 5' RACE reads with MiXCR, one entry per CDR3 protein. The sample has about 320,000 distinct CDR3 sequences; over 11% are singletons. The specimen was PBMCs or a T cell subset sorted from them (not recorded which). These receptors were obtained from a man younger than 35 who had mild COVID-19 (a few samples of this study predate the infection). Cell type and time point are not known. Both conserved end residues are part of each CDR3. The order of the fields is V gene, clone size, D gene, CDR3 length, J gene, CDR3 DNA, CDR3 protein. D genes are given only for firm matches. Size tells how often a clone was seen (once, few, many) or the class of an expanded clone, and some rows leave it out.

>TRBV4-3|few|TRBD1|17|TRBJ2-6
TGCGCCAGCAGCCACGGGGACAGGGGATCGGGGGCCAACGTCCTGACTTTC
CASSHGDRGSGANVLTF
>TRBV5-6|many|TRBD1|16|TRBJ1-5
TGTGCCAGCAGCTTGTATGTAGGCAGGGGGGAACGGCCCCAGCATTTT
CASSLYVGRGERPQHF
>TRBV11-2|NA|NA|17|TRBJ1-4
TGTGCCAGCAGCTTAGTCAACGTGGTTGTGGCTAATGAAAAACTGTTTTTT
CASSLVNVVVANEKLFF
>TRBV7-8|few|NA|15|TRBJ1-5
TGTGCCAGCAGCTTAGCGCTTGGGGAGGCTCAGCCCCAGCATTTT
CASSLALGEAQPQHF
>TRBV5-1|NA|TRBD1|14|TRBJ1-2
TGCGCCAGCAGCCTAGACAGGGTAGGCTATGGCTACACCTTC
CASSLDRVGYGYTF
>TRBV3-1|NA|NA|13|TRBJ1-6
TGTGCCAGCAGTCGTTTTAAGGATTCACCCCTCCACTTT
CASSRFKDSPLHF
>TRBV20-1|many|TRBD1|16|TRBJ2-7
TGCAGTGCTAGAGAACTAGGGGACAGGGGGATCTACGAGCAGTACTTC
CSARELGDRGIYEQYF
>TRBV7-9|few|TRBD1|13|TRBJ1-1
TGTGCCAGCAGCTTAGCCCCTACAGGGGAGGCTTTCTTT
CASSLAPTGEAFF
>TRBV4-3|NA|TRBD1|14|TRBJ1-5
TGCGCCAGCAGCCTAGGACAGGGTAGTCAGCCCCAGCATTTT
CASSLGQGSQPQHF
>TRBV7-9|NA|TRBD1|15|TRBJ2-3
TGTGCCAGCAGCTATAGCGGACAGGGGCTCGATACGCAGTATTTT
CASSYSGQGLDTQYF
>TRBV6-5|NA|NA|13|TRBJ2-3
TGTGCCAGCAACGACAGACACACAGATACGCAGTATTTT
CASNDRHTDTQYF
>TRBV2|NA|TRBD1|13|TRBJ2-7
TGTGCCAGCAGTGTGGACAGGTTTCAAGAGCAGTACTTC
CASSVDRFQEQYF
>TRBV7-9|many|TRBD1|17|TRBJ2-6
TGTGCCAGCAGTCCGGGACAGGGAAGATCTGGGGCCAACGTCCTGACTTTC
CASSPGQGRSGANVLTF
>TRBV3-2|many|NA|16|TRBJ1-1
TGTGCCAGCAGCCTCTGTGGGGGGGGTCCAAACACTGAAGCTTTCTTT
CASSLCGGGPNTEAFF
>TRBV20-1|NA|NA|12|TRBJ1-2
TGCAGTGCTAGAGTCCCGGCGGAGGGCTACACCTTC
CSARVPAEGYTF
>TRBV7-9|NA|NA|13|TRBJ2-5
TGTGCCAGCTCATGGGACCCCACAGAGACCCAGTACTTC
CASSWDPTETQYF
>TRBV12-3/TRBV12-4|NA|NA|15|TRBJ1-3
TGTGCCAGCAGGGCGAGGGGGGGCTCTGGAAACACCATATATTTT
CASRARGGSGNTIYF
>TRBV5-1|many|NA|13|TRBJ2-1
TGCGCCAGCAGTAAGAGCTCCTACAATGAGCAGTTCTTC
CASSKSSYNEQFF
>TRBV15|few|NA|17|TRBJ2-2
TGTGCCACCAGCAGAGATAGGGGGGCCGGTAACACCGGGGAGCTGTTTTTT
CATSRDRGAGNTGELFF
>TRBV24-1|NA|NA|15|TRBJ2-5
TGTGCCACCAGTGACTCCGGCCCCTTCGGGGAGACCCAGTACTTC
CATSDSGPFGETQYF
>TRBV7-2|many|NA|14|TRBJ2-3
TGTGCCAGCAGCTTAGTGGTACAGGAGAGAGCGCAGTATTTT
CASSLVVQERAQYF
>TRBV7-9|many|TRBD1|13|TRBJ2-5
TGTGCCAGCAGCTCGGGACAGCAAGAGACCCAGTACTTC
CASSSGQQETQYF
>TRBV14|NA|NA|13|TRBJ2-2
TGTGCCAGCAGCCAATTGGGCCCCGGGGAGCTGTTTTTT
CASSQLGPGELFF
>TRBV9|NA|TRBD2|16|TRBJ2-3
TGTGCCAGCAGCGAATCCGGGACTAGCGGCACAGATACGCAGTATTTT
CASSESGTSGTDTQYF
>TRBV10-3|many|NA|14|TRBJ2-1
TGTGCCATCAGCCTTGGGGCGGATAGGGATGAGCAGTTCTTC
CAISLGADRDEQFF
>TRBV30|few|NA|11|TRBJ1-1
TGTGCCTGGAGTGTTGAAAGTGAAGCTTTCTTT
CAWSVESEAFF
>TRBV6-5|few|NA|12|TRBJ1-4
TGTGCCAGCAGTTACGGTGGAGAGAAACTGTTTTTT
CASSYGGEKLFF
>TRBV15|NA|NA|13|TRBJ1-5
TGTGCCACCAGCATTATGAGCGATCAGCCCCAGCATTTT
CATSIMSDQPQHF
>TRBV27|few|NA|16|TRBJ2-3
TGTGCCAGCAGTCTCCCCGGAAGGGGCGCTGGAGATACGCAGTATTTT
CASSLPGRGAGDTQYF
>TRBV7-3|NA|NA|15|TRBJ2-3
TGTGCCAGCAGCTTAAAAGGGTCTAGCACAGATACGCAGTATTTT
CASSLKGSSTDTQYF
>TRBV25-1|few|NA|16|TRBJ1-4
TGTGCCAGCAGTGATGGAACGAGGACGACTAATGAAAAACTGTTTTTT
CASSDGTRTTNEKLFF
>TRBV20-1|NA|NA|14|TRBJ1-1
TGCAGTGCTAGAGGCCCCCAGTTACACACTGAAGCTTTCTTT
CSARGPQLHTEAFF
>TRBV29-1|few|NA|13|TRBJ1-2
TGCAGCGTTGGAGACACAAGTAACTATGGCTACACCTTC
CSVGDTSNYGYTF
>TRBV6-6|few|NA|15|TRBJ2-3
TGTGCCAGCAGTTACGGTACAGGACCCACAGATACGCAGTATTTT
CASSYGTGPTDTQYF
>TRBV5-6|many|TRBD2|14|TRBJ2-5
TGTGCCAGCAGCTTGACTAGCGGGGGAAAGACCCAGTACTTC
CASSLTSGGKTQYF
>TRBV4-3|many|NA|13|TRBJ1-1
TGCGCCAGCAGCCAAGCTCGGGGCTATGAAGCTTTCTTT
CASSQARGYEAFF
>TRBV9|NA|NA|13|TRBJ1-2
TGTGCCAGCAGCAGAGACAGGCCTTGGGGCTACACCTTC
CASSRDRPWGYTF
>TRBV4-2|NA|NA|13|TRBJ2-7
TGTGCCAGCAGCCAAGTTGGCTCCTACGAGCAGTACTTC
CASSQVGSYEQYF
>TRBV7-9|few|TRBD1|13|TRBJ1-2
TGTGCCAGCGGGTCCAGGGGGCACTATGGCTACACCTTC
CASGSRGHYGYTF
>TRBV20-1|few|NA|13|TRBJ1-6
TGCAGTGCTAGTCTCTCCTATAATTCACCCCTCCACTTT
CSASLSYNSPLHF
>TRBV7-9|many|TRBD1|16|TRBJ1-2
TGTGCCAGCAGCTTAAACAGGGGGCGAACTAACTATGGCTACACCTTC
CASSLNRGRTNYGYTF
>TRBV5-5|few|TRBD1|14|TRBJ2-7
TGTGCCAGCAGCCCCTGGACAGGGAGCAACGAGCAGTACTTC
CASSPWTGSNEQYF
>TRBV10-3|few|NA|16|TRBJ2-1
TGTGCCATCAGTGAGTCGGAAGGGGGATTCTACAATGAGCAGTTCTTC
CAISESEGGFYNEQFF
>TRBV29-1|NA|NA|12|TRBJ2-1
TGCAGCGTTGGGACAGTCTACAATGAGCAGTTCTTC
CSVGTVYNEQFF
>TRBV2|few|NA|10|TRBJ1-2
TGTGCCAGCAGTGAAGCTGGCTACACCTTC
CASSEAGYTF
>TRBV5-1|few|NA|15|TRBJ2-4
TGCGCCAGCAGCGGTCGACTAGGGGAGGAAAACATTCAGTACTTC
CASSGRLGEENIQYF
>TRBV6-5|NA|NA|13|TRBJ1-3
TGTGCCAGCAGTGCCGGGTTGGGAAACACCATATATTTT
CASSAGLGNTIYF
>TRBV20-1|NA|NA|14|TRBJ1-1
TGCAGTGCTAGAGGGGGAGGACAGAGGACTGAAGCTTTCTTT
CSARGGGQRTEAFF
>TRBV15|NA|NA|13|TRBJ1-6
TGTGCCACCAGCAGAGAATTTAGTTCACCCCTCCACTTT
CATSREFSSPLHF
>TRBV27|NA|NA|14|TRBJ2-3
TGTGCCAGCAGTTTCGTGGATCAGGCAGATACGCAGTATTTT
CASSFVDQADTQYF
>TRBV2|few|NA|15|TRBJ2-5
TGTGCCAGCAGGTCCGACCGGGTGACCTCGGAGACCCAGTACTTC
CASRSDRVTSETQYF
>TRBV29-1|many|NA|15|TRBJ2-5
TGCAGCGTGGATTCGTTCGGGGAAACCCAAGAGACCCAGTACTTC
CSVDSFGETQETQYF
>TRBV5-6|NA|NA|18|TRBJ1-5
TGTGCCAGCAGCTTGGGAAGGGGAATAGGAGCCCCCGATCAGCCCCAGCATTTT
CASSLGRGIGAPDQPQHF
>TRBV12-3/TRBV12-4|NA|NA|15|TRBJ2-2
TGTGCCAGCAGTTTAGCTTGGTTTGGGACCGGGGAGCTGTTTTTT
CASSLAWFGTGELFF
>TRBV9|NA|TRBD1|13|TRBJ2-1
TGTGCCAGCAGCGAGGGGTACGGACAGGAAGAGTTCTTC
CASSEGYGQEEFF
>TRBV5-1|NA|TRBD1|16|TRBJ2-1
TGCGCCAGCAGCTTGGCGGGACAGGGAGGAGTAGATGAGCAGTTCTTC
CASSLAGQGGVDEQFF
>TRBV5-5|few|NA|16|TRBJ2-5
TGTGCCAGCAGCCGATTACTGCAGGGATTACAAGAGACCCAGTACTTC
CASSRLLQGLQETQYF